In its sample, the clone carrying this T cell receptor beta chain was seen many times. As yet, its antigen is unknown. The data stem from a study of regulatory T cells in long-lasting Graves disease. Study-wide results and limits: TRBV28, TRBJ1-2 and TRBJ2-5 emerged as the favored segments in persistent disease. No thyroid tissue was studied; the work used peripheral blood only.

As to time point: newly diagnosed GD, antithyroid drugs for less than 3 months. RNA extracted from PBMCs served as the sequencing template. Arm-PCR of CDR3 regions and iRepertoire HTBI primers were the basis on which TCR beta libraries were built. TCRdb re-analysed the multiplex PCR reads in MiXCR, keeping a single row per CDR3 protein. The repertoire includes around 230,000 distinct CDR3 sequences, about 17% of them detected once, and roughly a fifth sits in the top ten. V dropped 8 bases and J dropped 5 bases, with 15 bases sitting between them. The CDR3 covers 14 residues. The sequence was collected from a female donor with Graves disease. This chain links TRBV12-3 or TRBV12-4 with TRBJ1-4; no clear D. The sample consisted of peripheral blood mononuclear cells (PBMCs), taken at new diagnosis, from a patient treated with antithyroid drugs. CDR3 nucleotide sequence: TGTGCCAGCGGACTCCGGGGTACCAATGAAAAACTGTTTTTT. It translates to CASGLRGTNEKLFF.